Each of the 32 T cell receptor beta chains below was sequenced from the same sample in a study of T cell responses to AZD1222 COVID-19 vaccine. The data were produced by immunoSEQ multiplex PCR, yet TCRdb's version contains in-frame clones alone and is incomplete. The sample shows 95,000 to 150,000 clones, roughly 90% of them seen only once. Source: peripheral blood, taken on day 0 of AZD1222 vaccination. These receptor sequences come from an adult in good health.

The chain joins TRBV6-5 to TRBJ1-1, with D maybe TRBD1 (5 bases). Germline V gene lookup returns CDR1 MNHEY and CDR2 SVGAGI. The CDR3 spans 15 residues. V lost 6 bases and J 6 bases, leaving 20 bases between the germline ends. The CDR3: CASRTHRLGGSEAFF. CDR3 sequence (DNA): TGTGCCAGCAGGACCCACAGGTTAGGAGGCTCTGAAGCTTTCTTT.

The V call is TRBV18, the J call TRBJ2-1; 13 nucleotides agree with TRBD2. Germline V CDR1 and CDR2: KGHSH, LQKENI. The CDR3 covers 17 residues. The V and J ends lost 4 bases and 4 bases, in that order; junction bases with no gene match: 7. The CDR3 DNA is TGTGCCAGCTCACGGTCGGGACTAGCGGGACCATACAATGAGCAGTTCTTC. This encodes CASSRSGLAGPYNEQFF. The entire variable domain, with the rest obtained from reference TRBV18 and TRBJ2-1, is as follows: NAGVMQNPRHLVRRRGQEARLRCSPMKGHSHVYWYRQLPEEGLKFMVYLQKENIIDESGMPKERFSAEFPKEGPSILRIQQVVRGDSAAYFCASSRSGLAGPYNEQFFGPGTRLTVL.

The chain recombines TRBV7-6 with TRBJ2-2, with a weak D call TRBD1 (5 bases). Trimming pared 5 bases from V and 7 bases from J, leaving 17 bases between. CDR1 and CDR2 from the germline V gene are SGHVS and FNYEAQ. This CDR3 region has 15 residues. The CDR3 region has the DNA TGTGCCAGCAGCCCATTTCAGGGAAAGGACGGGGAGCTGTTTTTT. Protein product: CASSPFQGKDGELFF.

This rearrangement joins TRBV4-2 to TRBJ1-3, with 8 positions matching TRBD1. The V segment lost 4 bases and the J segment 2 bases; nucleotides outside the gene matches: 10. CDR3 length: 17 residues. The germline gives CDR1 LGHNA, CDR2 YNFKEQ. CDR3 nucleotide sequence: TGTGCCAGCAGCCGAGAAACAGGGGGACCTCCTGGAAACACCATATATTTT. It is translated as CASSRETGGPPGNTIYF.

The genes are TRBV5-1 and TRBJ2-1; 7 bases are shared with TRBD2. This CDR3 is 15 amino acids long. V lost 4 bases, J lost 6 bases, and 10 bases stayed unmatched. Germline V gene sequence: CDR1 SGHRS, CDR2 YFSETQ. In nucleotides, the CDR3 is TGCGCCAGCAGCCCCCGGGCGGGAGAGGGCAATGAGCAGTTCTTC. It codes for CASSPRAGEGNEQFF.

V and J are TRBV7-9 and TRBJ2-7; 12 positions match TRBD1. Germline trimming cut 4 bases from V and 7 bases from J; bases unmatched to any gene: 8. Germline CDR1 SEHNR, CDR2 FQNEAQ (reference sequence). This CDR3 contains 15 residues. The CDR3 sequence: CASSWPGQGAGEQYF. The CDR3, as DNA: TGTGCCAGCAGCTGGCCGGGACAGGGGGCGGGTGAGCAGTACTTC.

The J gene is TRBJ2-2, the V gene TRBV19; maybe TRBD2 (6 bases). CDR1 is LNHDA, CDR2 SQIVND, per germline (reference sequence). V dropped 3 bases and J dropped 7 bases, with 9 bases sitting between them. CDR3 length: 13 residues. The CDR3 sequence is CASSISRGGELFF. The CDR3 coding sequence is TGTGCCAGTAGTATTTCGCGGGGCGGGGAGCTGTTTTTT. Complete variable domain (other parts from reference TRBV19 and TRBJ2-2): DGGITQSPKYLFRKEGQNVTLSCEQNLNHDAMYWYRQDPGQGLRLIYYSQIVNDFQKGDIAEGYSVSREKKESFPLTVTSAQKNPTAFYLCASSISRGGELFFGEGSRLTVL.

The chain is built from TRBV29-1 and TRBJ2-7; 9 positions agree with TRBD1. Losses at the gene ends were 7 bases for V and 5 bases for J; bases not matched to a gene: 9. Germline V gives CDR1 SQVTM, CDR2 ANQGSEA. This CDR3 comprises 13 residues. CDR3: CSGSGTGIDEQYF. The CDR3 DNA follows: TGCAGCGGTTCCGGGACAGGGATCGACGAGCAGTACTTC.

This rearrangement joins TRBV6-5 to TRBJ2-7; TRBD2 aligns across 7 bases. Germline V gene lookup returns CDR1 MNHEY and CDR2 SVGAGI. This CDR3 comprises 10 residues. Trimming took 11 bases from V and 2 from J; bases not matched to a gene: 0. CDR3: CAAGAYEQYF. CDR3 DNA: TGTGCCGCGGGGGCCTACGAGCAGTACTTC.

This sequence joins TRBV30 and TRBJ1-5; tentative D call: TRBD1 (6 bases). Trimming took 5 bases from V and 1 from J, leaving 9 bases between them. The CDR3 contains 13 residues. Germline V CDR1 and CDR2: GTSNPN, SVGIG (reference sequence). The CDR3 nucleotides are TGTGCCTGGGCCACAGGGAGCAATCAGCCCCAGCATTTT. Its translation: CAWATGSNQPQHF.

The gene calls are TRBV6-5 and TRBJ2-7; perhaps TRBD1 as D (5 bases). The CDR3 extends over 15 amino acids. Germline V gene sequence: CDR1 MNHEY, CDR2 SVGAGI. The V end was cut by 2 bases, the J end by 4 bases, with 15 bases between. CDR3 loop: CASSYPGARGYEQYF. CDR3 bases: TGTGCCAGCAGTTACCCGGGTGCAAGGGGATACGAGCAGTACTTC.

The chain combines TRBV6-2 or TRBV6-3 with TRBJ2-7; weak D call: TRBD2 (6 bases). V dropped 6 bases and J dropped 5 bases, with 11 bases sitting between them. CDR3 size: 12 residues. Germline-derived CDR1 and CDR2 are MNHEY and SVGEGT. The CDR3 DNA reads TGTGCCAGCAGCCAGACTAGAAACGAGCAGTACTTC. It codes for CASSQTRNEQYF.

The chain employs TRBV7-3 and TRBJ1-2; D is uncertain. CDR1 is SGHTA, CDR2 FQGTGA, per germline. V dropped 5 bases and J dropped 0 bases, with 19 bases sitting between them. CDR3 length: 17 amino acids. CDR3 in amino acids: CASSLFVSFEANYGYTF. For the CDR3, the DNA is TGTGCCAGCAGCCTCTTTGTGAGCTTCGAGGCTAACTATGGCTACACCTTC.

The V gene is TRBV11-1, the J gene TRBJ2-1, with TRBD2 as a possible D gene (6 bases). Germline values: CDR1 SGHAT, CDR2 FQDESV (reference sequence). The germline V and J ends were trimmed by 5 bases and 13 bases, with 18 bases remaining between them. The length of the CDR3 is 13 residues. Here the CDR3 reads CASSTETSLEQFF. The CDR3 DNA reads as TGTGCCAGCAGCACAGAGACTAGTTTAGAACAGTTCTTC. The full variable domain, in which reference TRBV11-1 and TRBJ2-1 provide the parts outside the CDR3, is EAEVAQSPRYKITEKSQAVAFWCDPISGHATLYWYRQILGQGPELLVQFQDESVVDDSQLPKDRFSAERLKGVDSTLKIQPAELGDSAMYLCASSTETSLEQFFGPGTRLTVL.

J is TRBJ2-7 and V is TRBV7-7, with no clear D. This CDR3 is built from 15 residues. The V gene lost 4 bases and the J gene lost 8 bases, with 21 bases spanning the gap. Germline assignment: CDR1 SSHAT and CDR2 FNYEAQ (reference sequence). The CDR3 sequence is CASSSQKDLLSKQYF. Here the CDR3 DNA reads TGTGCCAGCAGCTCCCAGAAAGACCTTCTCTCCAAGCAGTACTTC.

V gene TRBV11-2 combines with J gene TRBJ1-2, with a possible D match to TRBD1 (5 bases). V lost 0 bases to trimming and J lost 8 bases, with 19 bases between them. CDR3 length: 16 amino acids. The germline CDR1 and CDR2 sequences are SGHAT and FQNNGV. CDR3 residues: CASSLDLRGKGVGYTF. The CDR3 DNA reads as TGTGCCAGCAGCTTAGATCTGCGGGGTAAAGGGGTAGGCTACACCTTC.

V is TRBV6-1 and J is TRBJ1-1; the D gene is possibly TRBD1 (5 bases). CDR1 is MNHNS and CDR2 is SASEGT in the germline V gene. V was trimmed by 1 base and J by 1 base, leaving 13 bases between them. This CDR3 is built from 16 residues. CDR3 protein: CASSEVGQGWNTEAFF. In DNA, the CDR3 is TGTGCCAGCAGTGAAGTAGGTCAGGGTTGGAACACTGAAGCTTTCTTT.

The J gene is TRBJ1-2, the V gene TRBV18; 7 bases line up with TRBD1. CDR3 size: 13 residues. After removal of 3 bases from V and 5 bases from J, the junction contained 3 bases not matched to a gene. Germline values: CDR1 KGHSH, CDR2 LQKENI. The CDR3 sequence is CASSPTGVYGYTF. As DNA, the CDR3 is TGTGCCAGCTCACCTACAGGGGTTTATGGCTACACCTTC.

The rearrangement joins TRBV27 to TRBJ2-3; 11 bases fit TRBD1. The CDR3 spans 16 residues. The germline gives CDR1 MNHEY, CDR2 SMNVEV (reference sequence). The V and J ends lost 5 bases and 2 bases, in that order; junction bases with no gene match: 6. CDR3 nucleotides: TGTGCCAGCAGTCTTGGACAGGGGGCCCTCACAGATACGCAGTATTTT. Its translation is CASSLGQGALTDTQYF.

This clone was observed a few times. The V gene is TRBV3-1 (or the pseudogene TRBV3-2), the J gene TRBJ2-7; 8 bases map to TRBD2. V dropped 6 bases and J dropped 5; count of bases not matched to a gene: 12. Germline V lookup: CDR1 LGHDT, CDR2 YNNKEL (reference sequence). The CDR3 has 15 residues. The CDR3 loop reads CASRLAGGRADEQYF. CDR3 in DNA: TGTGCCAGCAGGCTAGCGGGCGGGAGAGCTGACGAGCAGTACTTC.

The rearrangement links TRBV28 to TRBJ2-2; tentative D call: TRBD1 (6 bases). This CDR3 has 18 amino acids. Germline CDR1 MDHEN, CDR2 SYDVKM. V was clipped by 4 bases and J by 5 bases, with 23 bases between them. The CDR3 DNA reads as TGTGCCAGCAGTTACCGATCGACAGGAGCAGTGTTGACCGGGGAGCTGTTTTTT. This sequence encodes CASSYRSTGAVLTGELFF.

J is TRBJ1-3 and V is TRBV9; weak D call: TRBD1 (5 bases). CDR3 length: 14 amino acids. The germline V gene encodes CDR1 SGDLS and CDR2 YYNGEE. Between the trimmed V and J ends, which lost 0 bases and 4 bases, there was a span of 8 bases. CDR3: CASSVVGDGNTIYF. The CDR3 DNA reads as TGTGCCAGCAGCGTAGTAGGGGACGGAAACACCATATATTTT. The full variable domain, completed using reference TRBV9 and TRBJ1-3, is DSGVTQTPKHLITATGQRVTLRCSPRSGDLSVYWYQQSLDQGLQFLIQYYNGEERAKGNILERFSAQQFPDLHSELNLSSLELGDSALYFCASSVVGDGNTIYFGEGSWLTVV.

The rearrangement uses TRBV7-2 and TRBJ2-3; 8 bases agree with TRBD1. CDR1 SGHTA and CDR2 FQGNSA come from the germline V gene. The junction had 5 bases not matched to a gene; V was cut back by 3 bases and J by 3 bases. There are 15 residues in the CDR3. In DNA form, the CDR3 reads TGTGCCAGCAGCTTCAGGGGGCGCCGGACAGATACGCAGTATTTT. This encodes CASSFRGRRTDTQYF.

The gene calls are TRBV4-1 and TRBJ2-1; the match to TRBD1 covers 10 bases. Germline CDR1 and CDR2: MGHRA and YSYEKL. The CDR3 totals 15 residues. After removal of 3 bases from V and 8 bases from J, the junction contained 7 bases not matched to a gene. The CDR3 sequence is CASSQPGQGIYEQFF. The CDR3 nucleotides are TGCGCCAGCAGCCAGCCGGGACAGGGGATTTATGAGCAGTTCTTC.

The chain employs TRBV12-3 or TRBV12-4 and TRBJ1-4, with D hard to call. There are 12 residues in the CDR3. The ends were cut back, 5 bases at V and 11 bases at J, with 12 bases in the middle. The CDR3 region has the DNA TGTGCCAGCAGTCAAGGTCTGAGGAAACTGTTTTTT. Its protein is CASSQGLRKLFF.

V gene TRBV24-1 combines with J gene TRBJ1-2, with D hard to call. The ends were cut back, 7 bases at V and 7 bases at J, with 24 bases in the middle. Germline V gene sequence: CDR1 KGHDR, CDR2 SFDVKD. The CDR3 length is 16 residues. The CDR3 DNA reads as TGTGCCACCAGGGGAAACCGGGCAAACTTTACGGGTGGCTACACCTTC. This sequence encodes CATRGNRANFTGGYTF.

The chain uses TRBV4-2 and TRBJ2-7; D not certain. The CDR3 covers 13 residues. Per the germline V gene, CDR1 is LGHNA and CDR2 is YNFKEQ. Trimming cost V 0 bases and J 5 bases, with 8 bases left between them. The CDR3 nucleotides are TGTGCCAGCAGCCAAGAATGGCTGGACGAGCAGTACTTC. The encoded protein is CASSQEWLDEQYF.

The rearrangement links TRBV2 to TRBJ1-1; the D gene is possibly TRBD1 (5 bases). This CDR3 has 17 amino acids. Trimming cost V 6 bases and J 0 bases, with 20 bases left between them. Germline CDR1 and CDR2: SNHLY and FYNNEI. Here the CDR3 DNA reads TGTGCCAGCAGGGGGACCCGGGACGGACGGATGAACACTGAAGCTTTCTTT. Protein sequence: CASRGTRDGRMNTEAFF.

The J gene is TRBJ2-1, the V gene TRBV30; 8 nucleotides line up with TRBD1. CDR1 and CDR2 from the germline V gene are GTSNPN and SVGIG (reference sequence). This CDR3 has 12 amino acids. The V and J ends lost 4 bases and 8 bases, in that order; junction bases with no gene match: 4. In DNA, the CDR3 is TGTGCCTGGACCAGGGGGCACGATGAGCAGTTCTTC. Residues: CAWTRGHDEQFF.

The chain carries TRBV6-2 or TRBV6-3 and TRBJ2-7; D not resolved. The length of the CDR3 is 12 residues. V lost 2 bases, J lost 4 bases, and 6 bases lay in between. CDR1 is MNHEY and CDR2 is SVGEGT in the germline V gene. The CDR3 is CASSYPRYEQYF. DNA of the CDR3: TGTGCCAGCAGTTACCCGCGTTACGAGCAGTACTTC.

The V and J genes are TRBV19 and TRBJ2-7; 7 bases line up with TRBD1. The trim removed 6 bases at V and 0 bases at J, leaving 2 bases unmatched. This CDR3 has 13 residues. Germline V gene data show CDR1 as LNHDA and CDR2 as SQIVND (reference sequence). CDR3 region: CASSGQASYEQYF. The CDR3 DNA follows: TGTGCCAGTAGCGGACAGGCCTCCTACGAGCAGTACTTC.

CDR3 bases: TGTGCCAGCAGTGGGAACTTCCCAACTAATGAAAAACTGTTTTTT. This gives the protein CASSGNFPTNEKLFF. The J gene is TRBJ1-4, the V gene TRBV27; no firm D call. Per germline, CDR1 MNHEY and CDR2 SMNVEV (reference sequence). This CDR3 region has 15 residues. Trimming cost V 5 bases and J 0 bases, with 10 bases left between them.